Presented here are 5 T cell receptor beta chains from one specimen sequenced in a study of T cell responses to AZD1222 COVID-19 vaccine. The data were produced by immunoSEQ multiplex PCR, yet TCRdb's version contains in-frame clones alone and is incomplete. The table lists fewer than 100,000 clones, 85% of them singletons. Source: peripheral blood, taken on day 0 of AZD1222 vaccination. The receptor set was obtained from an adult in good health.

The rearrangement links TRBV4-1 to TRBJ1-5; no firm D call. Trimming shortened V by 0 bases and J by 2 bases, and 14 bases separated the two germline ends. Per germline, CDR1 MGHRA and CDR2 YSYEKL. This CDR3 has 17 amino acids. Here the CDR3 reads CASSQEVVGSGNQPQHF. In nucleotides, the CDR3 is TGCGCCAGCAGCCAAGAGGTTGTGGGTTCCGGCAATCAGCCCCAGCATTTT.

This clone occurred a few times. The rearrangement uses TRBV7-2 and TRBJ1-5; TRBD1 agrees at 9 bases. Trimming at V came to 3 bases and at J to 5 bases, leaving 2 bases not matched to a gene. This CDR3 is 14 amino acids long. From germline, CDR1 is SGHTA and CDR2 FQGNSA. CDR3 residues: CASSFTGGDQPQHF. CDR3 nucleotides: TGTGCCAGCAGCTTTACAGGGGGCGATCAGCCCCAGCATTTT. Using reference TRBV7-2 and TRBJ1-5 for the parts outside the CDR3, the full variable domain is GAGVSQSPSNKVTEKGKDVELRCDPISGHTALYWYRQSLGQGLEFLIYFQGNSAPDKSGLPSDRFSAERTGGSVSTLTIQRTQQEDSAVYLCASSFTGGDQPQHFGDGTRLSIL.

This rearrangement joins TRBV3-1 (or the pseudogene TRBV3-2) to TRBJ1-4, with D perhaps matching TRBD1 (5 bases). The CDR3 consists of 16 residues. Germline V gives CDR1 LGHDT, CDR2 YNNKEL (reference sequence). Trimming removed 0 bases at V and 0 bases at J, with 8 bases between. The CDR3 reads CASSQEGAATNEKLFF. As DNA, the CDR3 is TGTGCCAGCAGCCAAGAAGGGGCTGCAACTAATGAAAAACTGTTTTTT.

The gene calls are TRBV4-2 and TRBJ1-4, with D unclear. The germline gives CDR1 LGHNA, CDR2 YNFKEQ. There are 15 residues in the CDR3. Deletions cut 0 bases from V and 5 bases from J, with 10 bases between. The CDR3 loop reads CASSQEGFGNEKLFF. The CDR3, as DNA: TGTGCCAGCAGCCAAGAGGGGTTTGGGAATGAAAAACTGTTTTTT.

In this sample, this clone turned up a few times. This CDR3 reads CASSVALGGELFF. Here the CDR3 DNA reads TGTGCCAGCAGCGTAGCCCTGGGCGGGGAGCTGTTTTTT. The chain recombines TRBV9 with TRBJ2-2; D gene uncertain. The CDR3 consists of 13 residues. Germline V gene lookup returns CDR1 SGDLS and CDR2 YYNGEE. The V end was cut by 0 bases, the J end by 7 bases, with 7 bases between.